This T cell receptor beta chain was identified during a study of shared clonotypes between healthy human individuals (TCRdb year 2020). In the study overall: A couple of women and three men aged 18 to 49 years were included in the cohort. Leukapheresis yielded between about 0.9 and 10 billion PBMCs per donor. Different laboratories and diverse techniques were used to prepare libraries and sequence TCR repertoires, to increase sequencing depth and limit assay-specific biases. The study deeply sequenced blood TCR repertoires of about 5 healthy adults to estimate repertoire size and the extent of clonotype sharing between individuals. For each donor, three plates each were used for CD4 naive and CD4 memory, two plates were used for CD8 naive, and one plate was used for CD8 memory. The study at large found these results: Because the study included a small number of donors, the genetic and exposure-history diversity represented was limited. Higher generation probabilities were observed for clonotypes shared by all four sorted-subset donors than for non-shared clonotypes. Pairwise subsampling indicated that sequencing depth was expected to affect the degree of clonotype sharing among donors. Incomplete sequencing was indicated by rarefaction of sorted-subset datasets, despite the large sequencing depth. Only blood was sampled, and tissue TCR repertoires likely differ from those in blood. Naive subsets generally had larger estimated clonotype richness than memory subsets did. When a few donors were compared, the shared fraction of clonotypes was roughly 4.8% for naive CD4, roughly 3.3% for naive CD8, about 2.5% for memory CD4, and around 0.4% for memory CD8.

Comment on this clone: Its antigen has not been determined. Base qualities were left out, and no much larger clone turns up one base away.

Per the germline V gene (reference sequence), LNHDA is the CDR1 and SQIVND is the CDR2. The CDR3 numbers 15 residues from cysteine through phenylalanine. Left in the record is the CDR3 DNA by itself, 45 bases read in frame from the first base. V and J are trimmed by 7 bases and 6 bases, and the gene matches miss 14 bases of the junction. For the CD8 naive samples, CD45RO-negative cells were positively selected for CCR7, yielding a CD45RA+CCR7+ population from which TemRA cells were excluded. The donors were healthy, HIV-negative adults who had no recently reported acute infections or vaccinations. All donors were Caucasian adults living in Nashville, Tennessee, USA. After blood collection by leukapheresis, PBMCs were isolated using Ficoll-Histopaque density gradient centrifugation and then cryopreserved in the vapor phase of liquid nitrogen. Analytical flow cytometry was used to check the purity and quantity of each magnetically sorted T cell population. Genomic DNA was isolated from every sorted fraction and measured by UV absorbance on a Nanodrop 2000c.

TCR CDR3 regions were amplified from genomic DNA by multiplex PCR using the deep immunoSEQ assay. Extracted genomic DNA from each cell subset was spread evenly across all wells of several immunoSEQ 96-well plates, with each plate serving as a replicate. Each replicate PCR for sorted subsets received around 200 ng genomic DNA, equal to roughly 33,000 T cell genomes. Purified libraries were measured with a Qubit 3.0 fluorometer, size-checked on a Bioanalyzer 2100, and measured again with the KAPA Library Quantification kit. Every immunoSEQ 96-well plate was sequenced on a separate single-read 150-cycle Illumina NextSeq 550 flow cell. The authors' pipeline ran thus. Because the immunoSEQ output included only junctional sequences and no quality scores, the filtering could not be the same as the filtering used for full-length reads. To assign V/J genes and CDR3, sequences were annotated using PyIR, a Python wrapper for IgBLAST v1.9, with IMGT germline references. Any read was removed if the V/J assignment was weak (E-value above 1e-6), the CDR3 was missing, or the read contained stop codons, out-of-frame junctions, or ambiguous translated residues. V3J clonotypes were defined by identical inferred V gene, J gene, and CDR3 amino acid sequence. Percentage overlap between repertoires was computed as shared unique clonotypes divided by the size of the smaller repertoire. Repertoire richness was assessed with RTK rarefaction, the Chao1 estimator, and Recon v2.1 estimates of unobserved clonotypes. Generation probabilities were computed with OLGA for all TCRbeta clonotypes obtained by the gDNA method from a handful of donors. The table was pulled from immuneACCESS by TCRdb, which kept in-frame rearrangements only. Such tables lose some clones; where checked, under half of the loss comes from unresolved V genes, and the rest has no known cause. V, J and clone size derive from that table, while D and trimming were established from the DNA sequence. This sample holds approximately 1.9 million clones; just over 90% were observed only once. Clones ranked in the top ten supply around 1.7% of the sample.

The clonotype originates from a man aged 18 to 29 in good health. Some clones in this sample may be carry-over from other donors' samples. Sequencing was carried out using naive CD8+ T cells from PBMCs. Taken with the paper, the label for cell subset or site translates to: CD45RA+CCR7+. Rearrangement joined TRBV19 to TRBJ2-7; the central 8 bases match TRBD2. The CDR3 region has the sequence CASTPRGGVIREQYF. The DNA is as follows: TGTGCCAGTACCCCACGGGGGGGAGTAATTCGCGAGCAGTACTTC.